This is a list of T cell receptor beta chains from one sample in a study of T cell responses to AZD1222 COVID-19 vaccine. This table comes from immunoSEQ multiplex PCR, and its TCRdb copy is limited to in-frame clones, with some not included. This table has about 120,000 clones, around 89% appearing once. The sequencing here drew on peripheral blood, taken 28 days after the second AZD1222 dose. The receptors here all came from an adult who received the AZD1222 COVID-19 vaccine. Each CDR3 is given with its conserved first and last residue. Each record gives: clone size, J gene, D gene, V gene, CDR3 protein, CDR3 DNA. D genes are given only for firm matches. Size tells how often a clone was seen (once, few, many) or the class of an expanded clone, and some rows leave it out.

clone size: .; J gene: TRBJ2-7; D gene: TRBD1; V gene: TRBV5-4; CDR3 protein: CASSLGGQSYEQYF; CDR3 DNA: TGTGCCAGCAGCTTGGGGGGACAGTCCTACGAGCAGTACTTC
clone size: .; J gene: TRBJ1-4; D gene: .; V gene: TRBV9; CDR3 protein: CASSNFRRGEGEKLFF; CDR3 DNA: TGTGCCAGCAGCAACTTCCGAAGAGGGGAGGGGGAAAAACTGTTTTTT
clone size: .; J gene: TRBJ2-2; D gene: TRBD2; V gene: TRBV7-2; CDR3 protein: CASSLVGLAGADGELFF; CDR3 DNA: TGTGCCAGCAGCTTAGTGGGGCTAGCGGGAGCCGACGGGGAGCTGTTTTTT
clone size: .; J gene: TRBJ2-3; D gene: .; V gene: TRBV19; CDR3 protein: CASRPWGTRTDTQYF; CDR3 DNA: TGTGCCAGTAGACCCTGGGGGACCCGCACAGATACGCAGTATTTT
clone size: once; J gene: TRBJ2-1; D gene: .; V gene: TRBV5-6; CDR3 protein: CATSPGSVEQFF; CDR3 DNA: TGTGCCACCAGCCCCGGTTCGGTTGAGCAGTTCTTC
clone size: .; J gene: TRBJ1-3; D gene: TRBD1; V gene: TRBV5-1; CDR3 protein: CASSLTGAVENTIYF; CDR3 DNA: TGCGCCAGCAGCCTGACAGGGGCGGTTGAAAACACCATATATTTT
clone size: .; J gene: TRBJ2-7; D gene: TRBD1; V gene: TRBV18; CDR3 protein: CASSPTGTYEQYF; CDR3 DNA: TGTGCCAGCTCACCGACAGGGACCTACGAGCAGTACTTC
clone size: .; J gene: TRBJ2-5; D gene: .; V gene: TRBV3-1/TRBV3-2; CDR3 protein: CASSQDSGEETQYF; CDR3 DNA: TGTGCCAGCAGCCAAGATTCGGGGGAGGAGACCCAGTACTTC
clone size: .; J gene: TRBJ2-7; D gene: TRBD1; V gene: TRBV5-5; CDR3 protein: CASSLADRGFYEQYF; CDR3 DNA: TGTGCCAGCAGCTTGGCTGACAGGGGTTTCTACGAGCAGTACTTC
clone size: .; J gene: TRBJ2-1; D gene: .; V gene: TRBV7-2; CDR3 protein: CASRGTGTAASYNEQFF; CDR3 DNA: TGTGCCAGCAGGGGAACCGGTACAGCCGCCTCCTACAATGAGCAGTTCTTC
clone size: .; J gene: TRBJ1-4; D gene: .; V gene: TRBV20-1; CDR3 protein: CSASLFGNEKLFF; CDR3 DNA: TGCAGTGCTAGTTTATTTGGGAATGAAAAACTGTTTTTT
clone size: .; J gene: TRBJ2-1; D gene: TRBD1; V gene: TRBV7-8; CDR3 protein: CASDPGQANEQFF; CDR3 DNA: TGTGCCAGTGATCCGGGACAGGCCAATGAGCAGTTCTTC
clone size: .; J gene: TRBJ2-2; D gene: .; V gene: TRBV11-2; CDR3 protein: CASSGQGGLALTGELFF; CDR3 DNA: TGTGCCAGCAGCGGACAAGGAGGTCTAGCCCTTACCGGGGAGCTGTTTTTT
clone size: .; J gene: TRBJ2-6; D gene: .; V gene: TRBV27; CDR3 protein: CASSNRGTSSGANVLTF; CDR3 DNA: TGTGCCAGCAGTAATAGAGGGACCAGCTCTGGGGCCAACGTCCTGACTTTC
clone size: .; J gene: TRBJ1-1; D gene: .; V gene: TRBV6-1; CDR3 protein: CASSGILTGLNTEAFF; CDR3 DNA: TGTGCCAGCAGTGGGATATTAACAGGTTTGAACACTGAAGCTTTCTTT
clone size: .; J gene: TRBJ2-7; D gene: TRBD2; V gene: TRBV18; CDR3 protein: CASSRSLAGDYEQYF; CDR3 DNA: TGTGCCAGCTCACGGTCCCTAGCGGGAGACTACGAGCAGTACTTC
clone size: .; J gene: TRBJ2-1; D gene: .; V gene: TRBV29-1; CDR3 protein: CSVEEDQGGEQFF; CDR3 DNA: TGCAGCGTTGAAGAGGACCAGGGGGGCGAGCAGTTCTTC
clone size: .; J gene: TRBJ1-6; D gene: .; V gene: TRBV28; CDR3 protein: CASRSDRLSPLHF; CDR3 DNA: TGTGCCAGCAGATCCGACAGACTATCACCCCTCCACTTT
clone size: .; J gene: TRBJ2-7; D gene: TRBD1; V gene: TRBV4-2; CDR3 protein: CASSQTTGGAANEQYF; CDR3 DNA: TGTGCCAGCAGCCAGACAACAGGGGGCGCAGCTAACGAGCAGTACTTC
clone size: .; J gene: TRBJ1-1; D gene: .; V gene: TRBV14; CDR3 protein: CASSRGGNTEAFF; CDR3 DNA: TGTGCCAGCAGCCGAGGGGGGAACACTGAAGCTTTCTTT
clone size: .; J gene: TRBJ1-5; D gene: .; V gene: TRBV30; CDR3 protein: CAWSEDNDQPQHF; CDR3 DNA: TGTGCCTGGAGCGAGGACAACGATCAGCCCCAGCATTTT
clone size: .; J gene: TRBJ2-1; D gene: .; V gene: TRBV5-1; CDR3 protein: CASSPVIPRDNEQFF; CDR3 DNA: TGCGCCAGCAGCCCCGTAATCCCCAGGGACAATGAGCAGTTCTTC
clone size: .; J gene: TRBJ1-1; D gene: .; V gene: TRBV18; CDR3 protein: CASSRSSRRVNTEAFF; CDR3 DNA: TGTGCCAGCTCACGCTCGAGCAGGAGGGTGAACACTGAAGCTTTCTTT
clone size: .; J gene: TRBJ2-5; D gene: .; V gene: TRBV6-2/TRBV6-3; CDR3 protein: CASSYSSQGSETQYF; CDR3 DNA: TGTGCCAGCAGTTACTCGTCACAGGGTAGTGAGACCCAGTACTTC
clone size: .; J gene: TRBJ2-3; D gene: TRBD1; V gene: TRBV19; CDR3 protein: CASSVGTGAITDTQYF; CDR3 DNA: TGTGCCAGTAGTGTCGGGACAGGGGCCATCACAGATACGCAGTATTTT
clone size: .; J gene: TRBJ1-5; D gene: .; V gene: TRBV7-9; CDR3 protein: CASSIHGQWDSNQPQHF; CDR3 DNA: TGTGCCAGCAGCATCCACGGACAGTGGGATAGCAATCAGCCCCAGCATTTT
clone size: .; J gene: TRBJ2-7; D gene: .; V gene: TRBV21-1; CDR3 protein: CAIINRDRDYEQYF; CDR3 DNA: TGTGCCATCATAAACCGGGACAGGGATTACGAGCAGTACTTC
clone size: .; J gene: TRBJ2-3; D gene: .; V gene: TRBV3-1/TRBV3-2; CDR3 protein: CASSQQDYHRTDTQYF; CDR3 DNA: TGTGCCAGCAGCCAACAGGACTACCACCGCACAGATACGCAGTATTTT
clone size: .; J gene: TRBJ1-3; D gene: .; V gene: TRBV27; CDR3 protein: CASSSKGTGNTIYF; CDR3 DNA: TGTGCCAGCAGTTCCAAGGGGACTGGAAACACCATATATTTT
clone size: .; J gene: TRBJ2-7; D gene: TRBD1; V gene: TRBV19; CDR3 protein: CASSLWTGGASYEQYF; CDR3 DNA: TGTGCCAGTAGTCTTTGGACAGGGGGCGCTTCCTACGAGCAGTACTTC
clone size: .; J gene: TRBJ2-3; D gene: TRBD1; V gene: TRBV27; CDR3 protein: CASSSWGQATDTQYF; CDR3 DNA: TGTGCCAGCAGCTCGTGGGGACAGGCAACAGATACGCAGTATTTT
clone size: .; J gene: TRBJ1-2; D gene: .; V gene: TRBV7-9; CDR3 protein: CASTTLRGGGYTF; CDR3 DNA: TGTGCCAGCACCACCCTTCGAGGTGGTGGGTACACCTTC
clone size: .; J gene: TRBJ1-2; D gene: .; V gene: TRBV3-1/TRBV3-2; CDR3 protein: CASSQGLRIWVGYTF; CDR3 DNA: TGTGCCAGCAGCCAAGGCCTTAGGATCTGGGTGGGCTACACCTTC
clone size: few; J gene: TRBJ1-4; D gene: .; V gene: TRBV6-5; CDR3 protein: CASSFEATNEKLFF; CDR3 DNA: TGTGCCAGCAGTTTTGAGGCAACTAATGAAAAACTGTTTTTT
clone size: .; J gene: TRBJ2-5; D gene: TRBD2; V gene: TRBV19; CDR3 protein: CASSSPSGGNQETQYF; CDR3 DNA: TGTGCCAGTAGTAGCCCTAGCGGGGGGAACCAAGAGACCCAGTACTTC
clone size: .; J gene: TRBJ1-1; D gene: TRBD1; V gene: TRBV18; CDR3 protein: CASSLAGGVNTEAFF; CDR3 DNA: TGTGCCAGCTCTCTTGCAGGGGGAGTGAACACTGAAGCTTTCTTT
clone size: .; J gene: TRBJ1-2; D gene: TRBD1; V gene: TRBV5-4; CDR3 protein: CASSPGQTNYGYTF; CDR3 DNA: TGTGCCAGCAGCCCGGGACAGACCAACTATGGCTACACCTTC
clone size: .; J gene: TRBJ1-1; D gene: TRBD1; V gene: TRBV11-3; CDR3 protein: CASSLQRDRGEAFF; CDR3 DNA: TGTGCCAGCAGCCTCCAACGGGACAGGGGTGAAGCTTTCTTT
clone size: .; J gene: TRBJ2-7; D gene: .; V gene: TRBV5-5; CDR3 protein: CASSLIATLGGASYEQYF; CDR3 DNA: TGTGCCAGCAGCTTGATCGCCACTCTGGGGGGGGCCTCCTACGAGCAGTACTTC
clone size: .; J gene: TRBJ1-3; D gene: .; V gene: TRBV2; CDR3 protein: CASSVVFWATSGNTIYF; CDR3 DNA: TGTGCCAGCAGTGTGGTTTTCTGGGCTACCTCTGGAAACACCATATATTTT
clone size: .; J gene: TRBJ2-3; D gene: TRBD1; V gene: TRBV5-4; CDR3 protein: CASSLDRGVTDTQYF; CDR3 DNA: TGTGCCAGCAGCTTGGACAGGGGAGTAACAGATACGCAGTATTTT
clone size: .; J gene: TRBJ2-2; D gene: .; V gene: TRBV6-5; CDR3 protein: CASSIQDVGELFF; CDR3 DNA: TGTGCCAGCAGCATCCAGGATGTGGGGGAGCTGTTTTTT
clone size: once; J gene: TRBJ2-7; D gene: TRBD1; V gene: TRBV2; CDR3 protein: CASSPDRGFYEQYF; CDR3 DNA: TGTGCCAGCAGTCCGGACAGGGGGTTCTACGAGCAGTACTTC
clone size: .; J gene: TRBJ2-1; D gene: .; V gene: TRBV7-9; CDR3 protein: CASSSTRPGDNEQFF; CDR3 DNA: TGTGCCAGCAGCTCGACTAGACCAGGGGACAATGAGCAGTTCTTC
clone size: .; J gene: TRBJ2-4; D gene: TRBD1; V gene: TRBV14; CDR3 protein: CASSPGQLGNIQYF; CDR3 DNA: TGTGCCAGCAGCCCGGGACAGCTGGGGAACATTCAGTACTTC
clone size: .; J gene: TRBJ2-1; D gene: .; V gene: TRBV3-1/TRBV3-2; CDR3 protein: CASSLRTFGGEQFF; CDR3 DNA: TGTGCCAGCAGCCTCCGGACCTTCGGGGGTGAGCAGTTCTTC
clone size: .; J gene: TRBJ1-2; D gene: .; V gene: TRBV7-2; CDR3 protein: CASSLVDARGYTF; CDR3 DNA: TGTGCCAGCAGCTTAGTAGACGCGAGGGGCTACACCTTC
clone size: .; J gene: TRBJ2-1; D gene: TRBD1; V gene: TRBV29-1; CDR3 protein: CSVPAGGSYNEQFF; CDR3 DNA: TGCAGCGTTCCGGCAGGGGGCTCCTACAATGAGCAGTTCTTC
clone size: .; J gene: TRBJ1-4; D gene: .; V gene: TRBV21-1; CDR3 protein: CASTSWGSVEKLFF; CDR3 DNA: TGTGCCAGCACCTCTTGGGGTTCGGTTGAAAAACTGTTTTTT
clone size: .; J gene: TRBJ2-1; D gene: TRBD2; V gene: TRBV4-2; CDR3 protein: CASSHHTSGGASEQFF; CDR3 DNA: TGTGCCAGCAGCCACCATACTAGCGGGGGGGCCAGTGAGCAGTTCTTC